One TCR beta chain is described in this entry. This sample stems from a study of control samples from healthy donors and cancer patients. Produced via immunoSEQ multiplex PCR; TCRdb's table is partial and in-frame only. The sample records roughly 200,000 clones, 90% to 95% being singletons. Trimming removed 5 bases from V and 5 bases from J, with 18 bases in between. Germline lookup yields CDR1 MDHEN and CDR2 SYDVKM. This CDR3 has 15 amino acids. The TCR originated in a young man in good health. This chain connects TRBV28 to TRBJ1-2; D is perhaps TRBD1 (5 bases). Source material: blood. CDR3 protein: CASSPWVGGGYGYTF. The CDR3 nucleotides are TGTGCCAGCAGTCCTTGGGTGGGGGGTGGATATGGCTACACCTTC.